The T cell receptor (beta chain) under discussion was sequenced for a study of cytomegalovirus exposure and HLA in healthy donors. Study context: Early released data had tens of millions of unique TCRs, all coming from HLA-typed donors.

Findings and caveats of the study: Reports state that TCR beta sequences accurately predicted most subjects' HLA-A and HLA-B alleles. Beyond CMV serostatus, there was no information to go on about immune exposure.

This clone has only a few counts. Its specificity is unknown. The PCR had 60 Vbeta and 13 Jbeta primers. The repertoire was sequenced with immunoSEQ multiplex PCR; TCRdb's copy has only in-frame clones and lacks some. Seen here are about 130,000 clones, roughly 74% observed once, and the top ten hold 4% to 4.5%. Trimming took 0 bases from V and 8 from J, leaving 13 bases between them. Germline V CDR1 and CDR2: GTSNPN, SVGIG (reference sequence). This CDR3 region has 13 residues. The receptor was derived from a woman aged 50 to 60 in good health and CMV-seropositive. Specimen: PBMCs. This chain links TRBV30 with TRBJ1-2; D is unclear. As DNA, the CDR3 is TGTGCCTGGAGTGTTCAGGCCGGGGTCGGCTACACCTTC. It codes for CAWSVQAGVGYTF.